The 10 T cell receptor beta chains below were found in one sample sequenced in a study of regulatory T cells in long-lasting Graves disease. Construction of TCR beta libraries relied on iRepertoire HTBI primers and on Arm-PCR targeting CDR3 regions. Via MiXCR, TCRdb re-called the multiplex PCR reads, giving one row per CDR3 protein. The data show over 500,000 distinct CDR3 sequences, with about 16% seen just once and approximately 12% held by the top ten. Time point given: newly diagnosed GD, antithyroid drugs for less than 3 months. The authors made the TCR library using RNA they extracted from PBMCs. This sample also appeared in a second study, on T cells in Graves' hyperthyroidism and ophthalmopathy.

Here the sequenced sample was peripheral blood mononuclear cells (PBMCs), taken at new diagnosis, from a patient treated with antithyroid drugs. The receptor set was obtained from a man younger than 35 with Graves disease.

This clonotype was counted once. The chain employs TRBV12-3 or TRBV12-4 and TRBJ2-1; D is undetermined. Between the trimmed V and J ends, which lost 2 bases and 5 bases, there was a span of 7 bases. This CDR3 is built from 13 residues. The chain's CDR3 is CASSLRLNNEQFF. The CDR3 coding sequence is TGTGCCAGCAGTTTACGGCTGAACAATGAGCAGTTCTTC.

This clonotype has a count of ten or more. In nucleotides, the CDR3 is TGTGCCAGCAGTTCGTTTCGTGGAGGGGGGCACTATGGCTACACCTTC. It yields the protein CASSSFRGGGHYGYTF. V and J are TRBV27 and TRBJ1-2; a weak D match, TRBD1 (6 bases). The germline V gene encodes CDR1 MNHEY and CDR2 SMNVEV (reference sequence). Trimming left V 4 bases short and J 3 bases short, with 18 bases between. This CDR3 has 16 amino acids.

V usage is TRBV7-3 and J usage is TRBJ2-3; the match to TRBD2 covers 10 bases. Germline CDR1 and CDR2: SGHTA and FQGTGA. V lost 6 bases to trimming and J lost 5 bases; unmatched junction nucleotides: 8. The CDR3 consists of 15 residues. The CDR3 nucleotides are TGTGCCAGCAGTTTAGCGGGAGGAGAGGGAGATACGCAGTATTTT. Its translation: CASSLAGGEGDTQYF.

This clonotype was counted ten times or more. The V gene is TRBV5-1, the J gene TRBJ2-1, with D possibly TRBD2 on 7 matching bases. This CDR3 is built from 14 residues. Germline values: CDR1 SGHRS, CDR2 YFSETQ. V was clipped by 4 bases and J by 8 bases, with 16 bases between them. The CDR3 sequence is CASSQRGRGDEQFF. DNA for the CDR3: TGCGCCAGCAGCCAGAGGGGGAGGGGCGATGAGCAGTTCTTC.

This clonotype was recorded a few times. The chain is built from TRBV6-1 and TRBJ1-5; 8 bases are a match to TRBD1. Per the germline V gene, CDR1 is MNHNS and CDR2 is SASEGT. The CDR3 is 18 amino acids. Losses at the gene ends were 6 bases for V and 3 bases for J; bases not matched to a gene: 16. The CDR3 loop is CASRAPQGRTGHNQPQHF. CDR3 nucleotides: TGTGCCAGCAGGGCCCCGCAGGGGCGGACAGGGCACAATCAGCCCCAGCATTTT.

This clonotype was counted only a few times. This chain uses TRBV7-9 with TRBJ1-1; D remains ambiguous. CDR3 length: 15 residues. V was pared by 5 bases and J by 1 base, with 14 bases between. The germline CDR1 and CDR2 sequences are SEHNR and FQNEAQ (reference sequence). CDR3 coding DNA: TGTGCCAGCAGCGACAACAGAAAAGCGAACACTGAAGCTTTCTTT. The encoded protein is CASSDNRKANTEAFF.

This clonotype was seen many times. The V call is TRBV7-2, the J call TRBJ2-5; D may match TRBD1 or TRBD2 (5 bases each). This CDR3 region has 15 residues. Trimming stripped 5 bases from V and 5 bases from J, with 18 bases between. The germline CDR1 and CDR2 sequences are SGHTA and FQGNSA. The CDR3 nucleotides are TGTGCCAGCAGCGAAGTGGGGCCTAGCTGGGAGACCCAGTACTTC. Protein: CASSEVGPSWETQYF.

CDR3 region: CAWTPRDRAFQPQHF. DNA of the CDR3: TGTGCCTGGACCCCTAGGGACAGGGCGTTTCAGCCCCAGCATTTT. The chain combines TRBV30 with TRBJ1-5; 9 bases align to TRBD1. Germline V CDR1 and CDR2: GTSNPN, SVGIG (reference sequence). Unmatched junction bases numbered 10, after V lost 4 bases and J lost 6 bases. The CDR3 is made up of 15 amino acids.

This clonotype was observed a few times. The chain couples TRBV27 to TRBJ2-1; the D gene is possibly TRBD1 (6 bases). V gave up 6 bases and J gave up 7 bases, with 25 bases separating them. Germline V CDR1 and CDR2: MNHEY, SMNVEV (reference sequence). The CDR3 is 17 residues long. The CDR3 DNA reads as TGTGCCAGCAGCCCAGACAGGCCGATGGGGAAGAAGAATGAGCAGTTCTTC. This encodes CASSPDRPMGKKNEQFF.

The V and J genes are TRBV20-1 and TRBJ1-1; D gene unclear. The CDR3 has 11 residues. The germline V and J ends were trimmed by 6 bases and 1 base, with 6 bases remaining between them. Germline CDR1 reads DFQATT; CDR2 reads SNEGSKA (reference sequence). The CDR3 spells CSAYRNTEAFF. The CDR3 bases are TGCAGTGCATACAGGAACACTGAAGCTTTCTTT.